These T cell receptor beta chains were read from a single sample in a study of cytomegalovirus exposure and HLA in healthy donors. TCRdb keeps only in-frame clones here, not all; method: immunoSEQ multiplex PCR. Altogether about 140,000 clones are present, 70% to 85% being singletons, with the ten largest covering roughly 4.5%. Sequenced: PBMCs. The receptors were gathered from a man between 35 and 55 years old in good health and CMV-seropositive. The CDR3 runs from the conserved cysteine through the conserved F or W. D genes are given only for firm matches. The size field is filled for only some rows; it gives once, few, many or a size class.

J gene: TRBJ2-1; D gene: TRBD1; CDR3 length: 15; V gene: TRBV5-1; clone size: once; CDR3 protein: CASSRTGKAYNEQFF; CDR3 DNA: TGCGCCAGCAGCAGGACAGGGAAGGCCTACAATGAGCAGTTCTTC
J gene: TRBJ2-7; D gene: .; CDR3 length: 13; V gene: TRBV7-2; clone size: few; CDR3 protein: CASSLGTTYEQYF; CDR3 DNA: TGTGCCAGCAGCTTAGGGACAACCTACGAGCAGTACTTC
J gene: TRBJ2-1; D gene: .; CDR3 length: 15; V gene: TRBV13; clone size: .; CDR3 protein: CASSSAGSSYNEQFF; CDR3 DNA: TGTGCCAGCAGCTCGGCGGGGAGCTCCTACAATGAGCAGTTCTTC
J gene: TRBJ2-1; D gene: TRBD2; CDR3 length: 15; V gene: TRBV7-9; clone size: .; CDR3 protein: CASSERGFAYNEQFF; CDR3 DNA: TGTGCCAGCAGCGAGCGGGGCTTCGCCTACAATGAGCAGTTCTTC
J gene: TRBJ2-5; D gene: .; CDR3 length: 13; V gene: TRBV10-3; clone size: once; CDR3 protein: CAISLQGRETQYF; CDR3 DNA: TGTGCCATCAGTTTACAGGGACGGGAGACCCAGTACTTC
J gene: TRBJ1-2; D gene: .; CDR3 length: 14; V gene: TRBV2; clone size: .; CDR3 protein: CASSVVREAYGYTF; CDR3 DNA: TGTGCCAGCAGCGTCGTCAGGGAAGCCTATGGCTACACCTTC
J gene: TRBJ2-3; D gene: .; CDR3 length: 14; V gene: TRBV6-4; clone size: .; CDR3 protein: CASSDSGGLDTQYF; CDR3 DNA: TGTGCCAGCAGTGACTCCGGGGGATTAGATACGCAGTATTTT
J gene: TRBJ2-3; D gene: .; CDR3 length: 15; V gene: TRBV19; clone size: .; CDR3 protein: CASHRGGSSTDTQYF; CDR3 DNA: TGTGCCAGTCACAGGGGAGGTTCTAGCACAGATACGCAGTATTTT
J gene: TRBJ1-2; D gene: .; CDR3 length: 13; V gene: TRBV28; clone size: .; CDR3 protein: CASSWAGEFGYTF; CDR3 DNA: TGTGCCAGCAGCTGGGCGGGGGAATTTGGCTACACCTTC
J gene: TRBJ2-3; D gene: TRBD2; CDR3 length: 15; V gene: TRBV6-1; clone size: few; CDR3 protein: CASKNSGGAADTQYF; CDR3 DNA: TGTGCCAGCAAAAATAGCGGGGGGGCGGCAGATACGCAGTATTTT
J gene: TRBJ1-5; D gene: TRBD1; CDR3 length: 15; V gene: TRBV27; clone size: .; CDR3 protein: CASRAGTGFRQPQHF; CDR3 DNA: TGTGCCAGCAGAGCCGGGACAGGGTTTCGACAGCCCCAGCATTTT
J gene: TRBJ2-5; D gene: TRBD1; CDR3 length: 15; V gene: TRBV12-5; clone size: .; CDR3 protein: CASGRTGAGRETQYF; CDR3 DNA: TGTGCTAGTGGAAGGACAGGGGCTGGGAGGGAGACCCAGTACTTC
J gene: TRBJ2-5; D gene: TRBD2; CDR3 length: 16; V gene: TRBV4-3; clone size: .; CDR3 protein: CASSHLLAGNQETQYF; CDR3 DNA: TGCGCCAGCAGCCACTTACTAGCGGGGAATCAAGAGACCCAGTACTTC
J gene: TRBJ1-4; D gene: .; CDR3 length: 13; V gene: TRBV11-3; clone size: .; CDR3 protein: CASSSNSEEKLFF; CDR3 DNA: TGTGCCAGCAGCTCTAACTCGGAGGAAAAACTGTTTTTT
J gene: TRBJ1-1; D gene: .; CDR3 length: 13; V gene: TRBV27; clone size: .; CDR3 protein: CASSAGRGNEAFF; CDR3 DNA: TGTGCCAGCAGTGCTGGAAGAGGGAATGAAGCTTTCTTT
J gene: TRBJ2-1; D gene: .; CDR3 length: 16; V gene: TRBV7-3; clone size: .; CDR3 protein: CASSSPGGGKGDEQFF; CDR3 DNA: TGTGCCAGCAGCTCACCCGGGGGAGGAAAAGGGGATGAGCAGTTCTTC
J gene: TRBJ1-1; D gene: .; CDR3 length: 13; V gene: TRBV19; clone size: .; CDR3 protein: CASALQGNTEAFF; CDR3 DNA: TGTGCCAGTGCCCTACAGGGGAACACTGAAGCTTTCTTT
J gene: TRBJ1-5; D gene: .; CDR3 length: 16; V gene: TRBV7-9; clone size: once; CDR3 protein: CASSQYGQGFNQPQHF; CDR3 DNA: TGTGCCAGCAGCCAATACGGGCAGGGGTTCAATCAGCCCCAGCATTTT
J gene: TRBJ2-3; D gene: .; CDR3 length: 14; V gene: TRBV29-1; clone size: .; CDR3 protein: CSVEAGVSTDTQYF; CDR3 DNA: TGCAGCGTTGAAGCGGGGGTGAGCACAGATACGCAGTATTTT
J gene: TRBJ2-5; D gene: TRBD1; CDR3 length: 17; V gene: TRBV25-1; clone size: .; CDR3 protein: CASSDPRRQGARETQYF; CDR3 DNA: TGTGCCAGCAGTGACCCCCGTCGACAGGGGGCCCGAGAGACCCAGTACTTC
J gene: TRBJ1-6; D gene: .; CDR3 length: 12; V gene: TRBV2; clone size: .; CDR3 protein: CASSETPAGRHF; CDR3 DNA: TGTGCCAGCAGTGAAACCCCGGCAGGGCGGCACTTT
J gene: TRBJ1-2; D gene: .; CDR3 length: 12; V gene: TRBV5-1; clone size: .; CDR3 protein: CASSLGGTGYTF; CDR3 DNA: TGCGCCAGCAGCTTGGGGGGCACTGGCTACACCTTC
J gene: TRBJ1-2; D gene: .; CDR3 length: 15; V gene: TRBV7-3; clone size: .; CDR3 protein: CASSPTGGSSYGYTF; CDR3 DNA: TGTGCCAGCAGCCCCACCGGGGGATCGTCCTATGGCTACACCTTC
J gene: TRBJ2-7; D gene: TRBD1; CDR3 length: 12; V gene: TRBV19; clone size: .; CDR3 protein: CASSKNRGEQYF; CDR3 DNA: TGTGCCAGTAGTAAAAACAGGGGCGAGCAGTACTTC
J gene: TRBJ1-2; D gene: TRBD1; CDR3 length: 16; V gene: TRBV18; clone size: few; CDR3 protein: CASSLERTGINYGYTF; CDR3 DNA: TGTGCCAGCTCACTAGAACGGACAGGGATCAACTATGGCTACACCTTC
J gene: TRBJ2-3; D gene: TRBD2; CDR3 length: 16; V gene: TRBV9; clone size: .; CDR3 protein: CASSGGGSGATDTQYF; CDR3 DNA: TGTGCCAGCAGCGGGGGGGGTAGCGGGGCCACAGATACGCAGTATTTT
J gene: TRBJ1-1; D gene: .; CDR3 length: 16; V gene: TRBV4-3; clone size: .; CDR3 protein: CASSQDTGLMNTEAFF; CDR3 DNA: TGCGCCAGCAGCCAAGATACAGGCCTGATGAACACTGAAGCTTTCTTT
J gene: TRBJ1-2; D gene: TRBD1; CDR3 length: 13; V gene: TRBV6-5; clone size: .; CDR3 protein: CASRYTGGQGYTF; CDR3 DNA: TGTGCCAGCAGATACACAGGGGGTCAGGGCTACACCTTC
J gene: TRBJ1-5; D gene: .; CDR3 length: 12; V gene: TRBV25-1; clone size: .; CDR3 protein: CASSAKSGPQHF; CDR3 DNA: TGTGCCAGCAGTGCAAAGAGTGGGCCCCAGCATTTT
J gene: TRBJ2-7; D gene: .; CDR3 length: 13; V gene: TRBV7-8; clone size: .; CDR3 protein: CASSLGSLYEQYF; CDR3 DNA: TGTGCCAGCAGCTTAGGTAGCCTCTACGAGCAGTACTTC
J gene: TRBJ1-2; D gene: TRBD1; CDR3 length: 15; V gene: TRBV5-1; clone size: .; CDR3 protein: CASSLEVGGAKGYTF; CDR3 DNA: TGCGCCAGCAGCTTGGAAGTAGGGGGCGCGAAGGGCTACACCTTC
J gene: TRBJ1-1; D gene: .; CDR3 length: 14; V gene: TRBV27; clone size: .; CDR3 protein: CASSFGGGGTEAFF; CDR3 DNA: TGTGCCAGCAGTTTTGGTGGGGGGGGCACTGAAGCTTTCTTT